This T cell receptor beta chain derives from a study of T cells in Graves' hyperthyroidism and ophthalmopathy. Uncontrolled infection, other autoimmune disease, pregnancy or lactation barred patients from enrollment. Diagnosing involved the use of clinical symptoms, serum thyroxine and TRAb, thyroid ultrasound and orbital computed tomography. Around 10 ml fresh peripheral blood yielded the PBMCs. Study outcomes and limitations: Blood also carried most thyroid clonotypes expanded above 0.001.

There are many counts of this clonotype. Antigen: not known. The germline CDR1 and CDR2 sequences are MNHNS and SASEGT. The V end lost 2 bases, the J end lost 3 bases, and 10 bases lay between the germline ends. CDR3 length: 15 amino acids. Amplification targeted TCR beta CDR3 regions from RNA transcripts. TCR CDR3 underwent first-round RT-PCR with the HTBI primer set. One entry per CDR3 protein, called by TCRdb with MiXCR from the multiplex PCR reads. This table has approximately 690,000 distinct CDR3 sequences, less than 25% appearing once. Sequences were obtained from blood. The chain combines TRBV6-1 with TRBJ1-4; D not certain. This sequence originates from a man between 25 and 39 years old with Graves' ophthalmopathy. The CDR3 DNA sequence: TGTGCCAGCAGTGAACGTCGACGATCTAATGAAAAACTGTTTTTT. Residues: CASSERRRSNEKLFF.